This TCR beta chain originates from a study of blood T cell repertoires in COVID-19. For the study at large: The United States, Italy and Spain provided the acute and convalescent COVID-19 samples. T cells, B-cell-depleted T cells, or PBMCs provided the cDNA or gDNA that served as material.

Original data processing: The assay estimated nucleated cells by amplifying reference gene primers. Sequencing was performed with immunoSEQ multiplex PCR; in TCRdb, only in-frame clones are kept and a portion is missing. Clone size and V and J calls were adopted from that table, with D and trimming inferred from the DNA. The sample shows roughly 93,000 clones, approximately 84% of them seen only once. V was clipped by 5 bases and J by 8 bases; unmatched bases: 7. The CDR3 totals 13 residues. In germline, CDR1 is SNHLY, CDR2 FYNNEI. This chain joins TRBV2 and TRBJ1-2; 8 bases agree with TRBD1. Sequenced material: peripheral blood. The receptor comes from a woman over 75 with acute or convalescent COVID-19. CDR3 in DNA: TGTGCCAGCAGTAAAGGACAGGGATACGGCTACACCTTC. Translated: CASSKGQGYGYTF.